The 2 T cell receptor beta chains below all came from one sample that was sequenced in a study of shared clonotypes between healthy human individuals. Measured with immunoSEQ multiplex PCR; TCRdb has only the in-frame clones, and not every one. The sample has millions of clones, just under 95% seen once. CD8 cells classed as naive were CD45RO-negative and positively selected for CCR7, excluding terminally differentiated effector memory CD45RA+ cells. Sequencing was done on a sample of naive CD8+ T cells sorted from blood. The receptors shown here come from a young man in good health.

This clone was seen a single time. The genes are TRBV19 and TRBJ1-6, with unresolved D. The CDR3 is 18 amino acids. V was pared by 3 bases and J by 8 bases, with 23 bases between. Germline CDR1 is LNHDA and CDR2 is SQIVND (reference sequence). The CDR3: CASSIDGRRLFGDSPLHF. For the CDR3, the DNA is TGTGCCAGTAGTATCGACGGGCGGCGTCTGTTTGGTGATTCACCCCTCCACTTT. The entire variable domain, with the rest obtained from reference TRBV19 and TRBJ1-6, is as follows: DGGITQSPKYLFRKEGQNVTLSCEQNLNHDAMYWYRQDPGQGLRLIYYSQIVNDFQKGDIAEGYSVSREKKESFPLTVTSAQKNPTAFYLCASSIDGRRLFGDSPLHFGNGTRLTVT.

V is TRBV6-6 and J is TRBJ2-7, with TRBD1 matching 8 bases. The CDR3 runs to 14 residues. V shed 2 bases, J shed 2 bases, and the junction held 2 bases outside the gene matches. The V gene's germline CDR1 is MNHNY and CDR2 SVGAGI (reference sequence). DNA of the CDR3: TGTGCCAGCAGTTACCCGGGACAGGCCTACGAGCAGTACTTC. Translating it yields CASSYPGQAYEQYF.